The 8 T cell receptor beta chains given below trace back to one sample, sequenced in a study of blood T cell repertoires in COVID-19. TCRdb keeps only in-frame clones here, not all; method: immunoSEQ multiplex PCR. In the table there are 120,000 or so clones, more than 75% of which are singletons. The sequenced sample was peripheral blood. All receptors come from a human donor in a cohort sampled during active COVID-19.

The chain has TRBV2 and TRBJ2-6; 11 bases are shared with TRBD2. The CDR3 extends over 17 amino acids. Germline CDR1 SNHLY, CDR2 FYNNEI. V was pared by 6 bases and J by 0 bases, with 4 bases of the junction left unmatched. CDR3 bases: TGTGCCAGCAGATTAGCGGGGGGGAACTCTGGGGCCAACGTCCTGACTTTC. Its translation is CASRLAGGNSGANVLTF.

Turning to this clone: An end of the junction does not agree with germline; a read error may underlie this. The chain uses TRBV5-5 and TRBJ2-7, with 13 bases identical to TRBD2. This CDR3 comprises 12 residues. Germline CDR1 and CDR2: SGHKS and YYEKEE (reference sequence). CDR3 residues: CASSRNGLAGAF. The DNA for the CDR3 is TGTGCCAGCAGCCGGAACGGACTAGCGGGAGCTTTC.

The CDR3 bases are TGTGCCAGCAGCCAGAATTTAGCGGATACGCAGTATTTT. Translating gives CASSQNLADTQYF. The chain links TRBV3-1 (or the pseudogene TRBV3-2) to TRBJ2-3; maybe TRBD2 (5 bases). The CDR3 extends over 13 amino acids. V shed 3 bases and J shed 6 bases, with 10 bases lying between them. Germline CDR1 and CDR2: LGHDT and YNNKEL (reference sequence).

In DNA, the CDR3 is TGCAGCGCCCGGGGAGGATACTCCTACGAGCAGTACTTC. Protein product: CSARGGYSYEQYF. The gene calls are TRBV29-1 and TRBJ2-7; the D gene is possibly TRBD2 (6 bases). Between the trimmed V and J ends, which lost 7 bases and 0 bases, there was a span of 13 bases. This CDR3 is built from 13 residues. Germline CDR1 SQVTM, CDR2 ANQGSEA.

This clone appeared a few times. This sequence joins TRBV7-8 and TRBJ2-7; TRBD2 matches 11 bases. The V gene end was trimmed by 5 bases and the J gene end by 0 bases; junction bases not matched to a gene: 6. The CDR3 has 16 residues. Germline V gene lookup returns CDR1 SGHVS and CDR2 FQNEAQ. DNA for the CDR3: TGTGCCAGCAGCCTCCTAGCGGGGGGAAACTCCTACGAGCAGTACTTC. Translated: CASSLLAGGNSYEQYF.

This clone was observed a few times. Other nucleotide sequences from this sample produce the same CDR3. V and J are TRBV10-2 and TRBJ2-1; 10 bases line up with TRBD1. V dropped 6 bases and J dropped 7; count of bases not matched to a gene: 3. This CDR3 comprises 13 residues. CDR1 is WSHSY and CDR2 is SAAADI in the germline V gene. The CDR3 bases are TGCGCCAGCAGATTGGACAGGGGGAATGAGCAGTTCTTC. Its protein product is CASRLDRGNEQFF.

DNA for the CDR3: TGCGCCAGCAGCCCGTACGCAGGGATCTACGAGCAGTACTTC. The encoded protein is CASSPYAGIYEQYF. The chain employs TRBV5-1 and TRBJ2-7; D may be TRBD1 (5 bases). The CDR3 has 14 amino acids. Between the trimmed V and J ends, which lost 4 bases and 3 bases, there was a span of 14 bases. CDR1 and CDR2 (germline): SGHRS, YFSETQ.

The chain couples TRBV5-6 to TRBJ2-2, with D perhaps TRBD2 (5 bases). With 4 bases removed from V and 4 bases from J, the gap between germline ends came to 14 bases. CDR1 and CDR2 (germline): SGHDT, YYEEEE. The CDR3 spans 15 residues. The DNA of the CDR3 is TGTGCCAGCAGCCGTATAGCGTCGGGCACCGGGGAGCTGTTTTTT. This codes for CASSRIASGTGELFF.